The T cell receptor beta chain described here comes from a study of blood T cell repertoires in COVID-19. The CDR3 is made up of 15 amino acids. The table came from immunoSEQ multiplex PCR; TCRdb's copy has only in-frame clones and leaves some out. Among a few hundred thousand clones listed, around 80% were seen once. Sequences were obtained from peripheral blood. This clonotype was sampled from a young woman with acute or convalescent COVID-19. The chain combines TRBV21-1 with TRBJ1-5; TRBD1 reflects the table's D call only, with no check against the DNA. TRBV21-1 is recorded as a pseudogene. The CDR3 protein is CASSGRNRKRSSQHF. The CDR3 DNA reads TGTGCCAGCAGCGGGCGAAACCGCAAACGTAGTTCCCAGCATTTT.